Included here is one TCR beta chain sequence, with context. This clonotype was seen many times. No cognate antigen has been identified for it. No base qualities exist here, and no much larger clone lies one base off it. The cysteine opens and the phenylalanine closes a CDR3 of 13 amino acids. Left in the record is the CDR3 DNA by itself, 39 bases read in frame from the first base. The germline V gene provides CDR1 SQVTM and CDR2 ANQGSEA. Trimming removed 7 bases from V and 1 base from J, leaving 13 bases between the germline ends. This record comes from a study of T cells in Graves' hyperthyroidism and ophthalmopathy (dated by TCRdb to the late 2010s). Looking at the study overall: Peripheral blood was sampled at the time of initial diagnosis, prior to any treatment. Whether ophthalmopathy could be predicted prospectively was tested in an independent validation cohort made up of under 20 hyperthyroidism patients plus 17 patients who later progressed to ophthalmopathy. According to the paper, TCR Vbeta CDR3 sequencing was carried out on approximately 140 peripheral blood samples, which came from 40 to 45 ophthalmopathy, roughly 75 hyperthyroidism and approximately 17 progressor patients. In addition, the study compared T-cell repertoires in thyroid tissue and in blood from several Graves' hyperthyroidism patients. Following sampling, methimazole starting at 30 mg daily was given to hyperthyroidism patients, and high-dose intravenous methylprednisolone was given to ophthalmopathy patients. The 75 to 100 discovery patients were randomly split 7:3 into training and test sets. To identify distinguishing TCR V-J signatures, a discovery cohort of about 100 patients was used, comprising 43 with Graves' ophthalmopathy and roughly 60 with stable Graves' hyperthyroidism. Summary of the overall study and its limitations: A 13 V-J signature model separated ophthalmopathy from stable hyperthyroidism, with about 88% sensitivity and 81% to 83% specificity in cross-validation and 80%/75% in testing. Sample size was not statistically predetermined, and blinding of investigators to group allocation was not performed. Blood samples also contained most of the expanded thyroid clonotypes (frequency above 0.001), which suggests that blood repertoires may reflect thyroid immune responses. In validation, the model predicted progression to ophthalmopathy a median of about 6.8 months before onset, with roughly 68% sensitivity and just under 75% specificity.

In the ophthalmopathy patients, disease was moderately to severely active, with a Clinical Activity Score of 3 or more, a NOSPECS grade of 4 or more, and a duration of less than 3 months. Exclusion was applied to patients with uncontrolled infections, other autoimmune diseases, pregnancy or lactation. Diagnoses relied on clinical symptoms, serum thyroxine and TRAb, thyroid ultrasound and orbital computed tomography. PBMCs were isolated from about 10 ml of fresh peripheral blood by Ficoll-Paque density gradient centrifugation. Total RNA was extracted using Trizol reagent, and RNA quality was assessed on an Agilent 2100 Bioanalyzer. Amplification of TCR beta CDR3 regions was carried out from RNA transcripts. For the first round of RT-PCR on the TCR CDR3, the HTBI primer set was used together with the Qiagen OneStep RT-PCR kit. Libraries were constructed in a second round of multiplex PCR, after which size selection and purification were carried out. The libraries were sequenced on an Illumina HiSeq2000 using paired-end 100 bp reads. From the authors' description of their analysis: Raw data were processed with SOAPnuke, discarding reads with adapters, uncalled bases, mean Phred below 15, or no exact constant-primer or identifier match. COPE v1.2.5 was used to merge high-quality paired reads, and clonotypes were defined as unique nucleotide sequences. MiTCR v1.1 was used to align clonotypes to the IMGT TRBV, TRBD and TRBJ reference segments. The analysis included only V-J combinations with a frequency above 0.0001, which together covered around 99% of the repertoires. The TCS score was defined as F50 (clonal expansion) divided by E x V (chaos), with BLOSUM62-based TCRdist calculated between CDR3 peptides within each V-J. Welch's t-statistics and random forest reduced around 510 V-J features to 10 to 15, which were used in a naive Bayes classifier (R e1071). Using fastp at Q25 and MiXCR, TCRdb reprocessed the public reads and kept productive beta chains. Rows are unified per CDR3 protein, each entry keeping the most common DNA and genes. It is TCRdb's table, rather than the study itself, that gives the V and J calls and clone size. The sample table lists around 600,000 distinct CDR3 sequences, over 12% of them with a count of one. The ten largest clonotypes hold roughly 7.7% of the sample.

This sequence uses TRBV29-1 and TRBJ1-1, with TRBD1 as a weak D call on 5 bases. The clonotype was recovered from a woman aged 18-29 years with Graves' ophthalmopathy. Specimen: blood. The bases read TGCAGCGCCGTAGGGGAGGGGAACACTGAAGCTTTCTTT. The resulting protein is CSAVGEGNTEAFF.